The present entry profiles one T cell receptor (beta chain) with its context. No cognate antigen has been identified for it. Nothing much larger sits one base from this clone, and base qualities are not available. These data are taken from a study of human T cells and chemical hapten exposure (dated by TCRdb to the early 2020s). The study in broad terms: Libraries were combined into a pool for sequencing, and differences in TCR yield between samples came mainly from small differences in library volumes within the pool. Peripheral blood TCR repertoire changes were tracked in vivo in alopecia patients during primary and secondary sensitization to the hapten diphenylcyclopropenone (DPC). Both TCR alpha and TCR beta chains were sequenced from each blood RNA sample.

On the study overall, not on this receptor specifically: No change with DPC sensitization was found in the number of TCRs above 1 in 1000 frequency, and no evidence of global repertoire structure alterations was found. Repeated subsampling changed both the strength of the expansion versus patch-test correlation and the threshold at which the correlation became significant.

Unfractionated whole blood was collected in Tempus Blood RNA tubes, and total RNA was extracted from that blood. Four or five healthy volunteers acted as controls for TCR sequencing and had blood drawn at day 0, 2 weeks and 6 weeks. Libraries were built with 5' RACE. The sequencer listed for this sample is Illumina MiSeq. Library preparation attached unique molecular identifiers to individual cDNA molecules for quantitative, reproducible TCR counting. As for the original processing: A median of around 96,000 TCRs per sample was observed, with a range of about 20,000 to 700,000. V, J and CDR3 annotation of the TCR reads was performed with the Decombinator software suite. For PS versus PT1 abundance plots, all samples were subsampled to the same number of TCRs (28,000). Expanded TCRs were defined as absent before sensitization and observed at least eight times at the 2-week time point. TCRdb reprocessing: public reads trimmed at Q25 with fastp, clones called with MiXCR, in-frame beta chains kept. Each record represents a unique CDR3 protein, reported with the most common genes and DNA among its rows. What appears here as the V and J calls and clone size reflects TCRdb's work, not the paper's. This sample holds over 95,000 distinct CDR3 sequences; approximately 19% were observed only once. Of the sample, around 3% falls within the top ten clones.

V is pruned by 1 base and J by 4 bases, leaving 9 bases of the junction without a gene match. The CDR3 numbers 16 residues from cysteine through phenylalanine. Here the CDR3 DNA is all that survives: 48 bases in frame from base 1. Per the germline V gene, SGHTA is the CDR1 and FQGNSA is the CDR2. The clonotype originates from a human donor in good health. The chain links TRBV7-2 with TRBJ2-7, with TRBD1 identical over 8 junction bases. The bases read TGTGCCAGCAGCTTAGGTGGGGCAGGGGGCCGGTACGAGCAGTACTTC. This codes for CASSLGGAGGRYEQYF.